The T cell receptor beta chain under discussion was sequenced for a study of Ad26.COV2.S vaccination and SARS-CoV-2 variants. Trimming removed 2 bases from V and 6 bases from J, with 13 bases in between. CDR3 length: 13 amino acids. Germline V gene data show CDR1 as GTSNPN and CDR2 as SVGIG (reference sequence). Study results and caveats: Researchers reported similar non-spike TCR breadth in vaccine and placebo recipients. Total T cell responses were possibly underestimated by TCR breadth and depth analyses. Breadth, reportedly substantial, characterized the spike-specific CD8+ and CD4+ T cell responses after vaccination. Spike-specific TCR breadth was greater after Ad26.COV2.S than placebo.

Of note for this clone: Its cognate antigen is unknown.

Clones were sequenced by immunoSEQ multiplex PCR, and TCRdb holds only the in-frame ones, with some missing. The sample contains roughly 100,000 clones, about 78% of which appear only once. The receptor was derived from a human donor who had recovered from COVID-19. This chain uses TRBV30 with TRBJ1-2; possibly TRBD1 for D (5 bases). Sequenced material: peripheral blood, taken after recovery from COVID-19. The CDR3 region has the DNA TGTGCCTGGAGTCAACAGGAGGGAGATGGCTACACCTTC. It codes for CAWSQQEGDGYTF.